This T cell receptor beta chain was recovered during a study of T cells after yellow fever vaccination. This clonotype has just a few counts. The antigen remains unidentified. It was through 5'RACE template switching that TCR cDNA was made, with a universal primer site and UMIs added. In TCRdb, the 5' RACE reads were re-called with MiXCR into one record per CDR3 protein. The data show some 420,000 distinct CDR3 sequences, approximately 19% seen once. Whole-study findings and limits: A secondary response was less intense yet reached its peak sooner, at day 5 versus 15. There was a small share of clonotypes that showed up in both the CD4 and CD8 compartments.

This receptor was identified in a man between 18 and 35 years old who received the YFV17D yellow fever vaccine. The sample here was PBMCs, taken before the yellow fever booster vaccination.

CDR3 in DNA: TGTGCCAGCAGCCCGCAATCCCTGGGAGGAGGGGCCAACGTCCTGACTTTC. It codes for CASSPQSLGGGANVLTF. The genes are TRBV7-3 and TRBJ2-6; tentatively, D is TRBD2 (6 bases). Germline V gene sequence: CDR1 SGHTA, CDR2 FQGTGA. The CDR3 runs to 17 residues. The ends were cut back, 5 bases at V and 4 bases at J, with 18 bases in the middle.